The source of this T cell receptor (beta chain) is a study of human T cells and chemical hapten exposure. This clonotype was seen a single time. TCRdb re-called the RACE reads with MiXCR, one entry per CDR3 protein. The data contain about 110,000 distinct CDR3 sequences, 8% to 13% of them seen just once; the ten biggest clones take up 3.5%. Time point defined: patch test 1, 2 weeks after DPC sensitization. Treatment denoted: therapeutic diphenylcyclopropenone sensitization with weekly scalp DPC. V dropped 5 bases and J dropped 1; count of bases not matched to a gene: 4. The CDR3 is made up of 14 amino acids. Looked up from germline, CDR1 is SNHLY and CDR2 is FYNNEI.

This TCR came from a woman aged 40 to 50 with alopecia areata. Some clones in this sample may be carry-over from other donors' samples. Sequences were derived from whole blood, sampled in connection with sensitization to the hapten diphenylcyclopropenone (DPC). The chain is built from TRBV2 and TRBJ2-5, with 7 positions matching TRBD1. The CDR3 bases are TGTGCCAGCAGTCCTGACAGGGTCCAAGAGACCCAGTACTTC. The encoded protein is CASSPDRVQETQYF.